Each of the 27 T cell receptor beta chains below was sequenced from the same sample in a study of blood T cells in healthy people across ages. The second PCR ran about 6 to 12 cycles with a sample-barcoded 5' primer and J-beta primers. TCRdb recomputed calls from the 5' RACE reads with MiXCR, one row per CDR3 protein. This table has around 520,000 distinct CDR3 sequences, roughly a quarter appearing once. These data were also reused for a study on T cells of mothers and their children.

Sequenced input: blood. These receptors were obtained from a boy between 2 and 15 years old in good health.

The rearrangement uses TRBV10-3 and TRBJ2-3; the D gene is possibly TRBD2 (7 bases). Germline V gene sequence: CDR1 ENHRY, CDR2 SYGVKD. The CDR3 consists of 14 residues. The germline V and J ends were trimmed by 6 bases and 6 bases, with 16 bases remaining between them. The CDR3 nucleotides are TGTGCCATCAGGCCGGGGGGCGACAGGGATACGCAGTATTTT. Translated: CAIRPGGDRDTQYF.

The chain carries TRBV7-3 and TRBJ2-2; TRBD1 agrees at 8 bases. The germline V gene has CDR1 SGHTA and CDR2 FQGTGA. This CDR3 is built from 15 residues. J lost 4 bases, V lost 3 bases, and 4 bases had no gene match. CDR3 in amino acids: CASSLDRDSTGELFF. In DNA form, the CDR3 reads TGTGCCAGCAGCTTGGACAGGGATAGCACCGGGGAGCTGTTTTTT. Variable domain in full (rest from reference TRBV7-3 and TRBJ2-2): GAGVSQTPSNKVTEKGKYVELRCDPISGHTALYWYRQSLGQGPEFLIYFQGTGAADDSGLPNDRFFAVRPEGSVSTLKIQRTERGDSAVYLCASSLDRDSTGELFFGEGSRLTVL.

V is TRBV11-2 and J is TRBJ2-5; a weak D match, TRBD2 (5 bases). Germline CDR1 SGHAT, CDR2 FQNNGV. Trimming took off 1 base at V and 4 bases at J, with 16 bases between the two ends. CDR3 length: 16 amino acids. The CDR3 here is CASSLGGSTGVETQYF. The CDR3 coding sequence is TGTGCCAGCAGCTTAGGTGGTTCCACCGGGGTAGAGACCCAGTACTTC. The full variable domain, with the rest looked up from reference TRBV11-2 and TRBJ2-5, is EAGVAQSPRYKIIEKRQSVAFWCNPISGHATLYWYQQILGQGPKLLIQFQNNGVVDDSQLPKDRFSAERLKGVDSTLKIQPAKLEDSAVYLCASSLGGSTGVETQYFGPGTRLLVL.

This clonotype was picked up a small number of times. J is TRBJ2-1 and V is TRBV9; no firm D call. The CDR3 length is 13 residues. Per the germline V gene, CDR1 is SGDLS and CDR2 is YYNGEE. V lost 5 bases and J lost 0, with 6 bases in between. In DNA form, the CDR3 reads TGTGCCAGCAGGAACAGCTCCTACAATGAGCAGTTCTTC. Protein: CASRNSSYNEQFF. Full variable domain (remainder filled in from reference TRBV9 and TRBJ2-1): DSGVTQTPKHLITATGQRVTLRCSPRSGDLSVYWYQQSLDQGLQFLIQYYNGEERAKGNILERFSAQQFPDLHSELNLSSLELGDSALYFCASRNSSYNEQFFGPGTRLTVL.

V gene TRBV29-1 combines with J gene TRBJ1-1; perhaps TRBD1 as D (6 bases). CDR1 is SQVTM and CDR2 is ANQGSEA in the germline V gene. The ends were cut back, 5 bases at V and 6 bases at J, with 10 bases in the middle. This CDR3 contains 11 residues. The chain's CDR3 is CSVTPGAEAFF. In DNA form, the CDR3 reads TGCAGCGTTACCCCAGGGGCTGAAGCTTTCTTT.

This clonotype was seen at least ten times. V is TRBV7-9 and J is TRBJ2-5; 10 positions agree with TRBD1. The CDR3 extends over 15 amino acids. Germline values: CDR1 SEHNR, CDR2 FQNEAQ (reference sequence). J gave up 2 bases and V 4 bases, and 4 bases lay outside the gene matches. The CDR3 DNA reads TGTGCCAGCAGCTCCGGGACAGGGGTTCAAGAGACCCAGTACTTC. Its protein is CASSSGTGVQETQYF.

This clonotype was seen a handful of times. The rearrangement links TRBV5-1 to TRBJ2-5; 7 positions match TRBD2. CDR3 length: 13 residues. Germline CDR1 and CDR2: SGHRS and YFSETQ. Trimming at V came to 0 bases and at J to 7 bases, leaving 3 bases not matched to a gene. The CDR3 coding sequence is TGCGCCAGCAGCTTGGAAGCGGGACGGACCCAGTACTTC. Its protein product is CASSLEAGRTQYF.

The chain combines TRBV3-1 with TRBJ2-4, with D unclear. V was shortened by 5 bases and J by 0 bases, with 5 bases between the two germline ends. Germline-derived CDR1 and CDR2 are LGHDT and YNNKEL (reference sequence). The CDR3 runs 13 residues. This CDR3 reads CASSVRAKNIQYF. CDR3 sequence (DNA): TGTGCCAGCAGCGTAAGAGCCAAAAACATTCAGTACTTC. The variable domain in full, completed from reference TRBV3-1 and TRBJ2-4, reads DTAVSQTPKYLVTQMGNDKSIKCEQNLGHDTMYWYKQDSKKFLKIMFSYNNKELIINETVPNRFSPKSPDKAHLNLHINSLELGDSAVYFCASSVRAKNIQYFGAGTRLSVL.

J is TRBJ2-1 and V is TRBV11-3, with D tentatively TRBD2 (5 bases). This CDR3 is built from 14 residues. Germline V CDR1 and CDR2: SGHNT, YENEEA. Trimming shortened V by 1 base and J by 7 bases, and 11 bases separated the two germline ends. This CDR3 reads CASSLGDPGNEQFF. For the CDR3, the DNA is TGTGCCAGCAGCTTAGGGGATCCGGGGAATGAGCAGTTCTTC.

This clonotype was recorded many times. The chain carries TRBV10-3 and TRBJ1-1; tentatively, D is TRBD1 (5 bases). The ends were cut back, 2 bases at V and 1 base at J, with 5 bases in the middle. Germline V lookup: CDR1 ENHRY, CDR2 SYGVKD. The CDR3 totals 13 residues. CDR3 loop: CAISERGNTEAFF. The CDR3 DNA follows: TGTGCCATCAGTGAGAGGGGGAACACTGAAGCTTTCTTT.

The chain links TRBV4-2 to TRBJ2-3, with TRBD2 identical over 14 bases. V shed 5 bases and J 5 bases; nucleotides not matched to a gene: 12. The CDR3 covers 18 residues. CDR1 and CDR2 from the germline V gene are LGHNA and YNFKEQ. CDR3 residues: CASSYLLTSGGAGDTQYF. CDR3 DNA sequence: TGTGCCAGCAGCTATTTACTGACTAGCGGGGGGGCCGGAGATACGCAGTATTTT.

This clonotype was counted between two and nine times. This chain links TRBV7-2 with TRBJ2-2, with D uncertain. Trimming stripped 4 bases from V and 8 bases from J, with 17 bases between. This CDR3 is built from 15 residues. From germline, CDR1 is SGHTA and CDR2 FQGNSA. The CDR3: CASSSTGPAAGELFF. CDR3 in DNA: TGTGCCAGCAGCTCCACCGGGCCCGCGGCTGGGGAGCTGTTTTTT.

In its sample, this clonotype was seen a few times. This chain joins TRBV12-5 and TRBJ2-3, with 10 positions matching TRBD2. Trimming at V came to 3 bases and at J to 8 bases, leaving 8 bases not matched to a gene. Looked up from germline, CDR1 is LGHNT and CDR2 is FRNRAP. CDR3 length equals 15 residues. For the CDR3, the DNA is TGTGCTAGTGGTTTCTTAGCGGGAGGCCCCCCTACGCAGTATTTT. It specifies CASGFLAGGPPTQYF.

The chain carries TRBV9 and TRBJ2-7; the D gene could be TRBD1 or TRBD2 (5 bases each). The CDR3 is made up of 16 amino acids. Looked up from germline, CDR1 is SGDLS and CDR2 is YYNGEE. Deletions cut 4 bases from V and 0 bases from J, with 17 bases between. This CDR3 reads CASSPTGTFTSYEQYF. The CDR3, as DNA: TGTGCCAGCAGCCCGACCGGGACGTTTACCTCCTACGAGCAGTACTTC.

The V and J genes are TRBV27 and TRBJ2-3; 8 bases fit TRBD2. CDR3 length equals 16 residues. Germline CDR1 and CDR2: MNHEY and SMNVEV (reference sequence). The J segment lost 0 bases and the V segment lost 5 bases, leaving 7 bases of the junction unmatched. CDR3 amino acids: CASSPIAGTSTDTQYF. The CDR3 nucleotides read TGTGCCAGCAGTCCCATAGCGGGGACTAGCACAGATACGCAGTATTTT.

CDR3 sequence: CASSPPSHLAKNIQYF. The CDR3, as DNA: TGTGCCAGTAGCCCGCCCTCACACCTAGCCAAAAACATTCAGTACTTC. This chain uses TRBV19 with TRBJ2-4, with unresolved D. The CDR3 extends over 16 amino acids. V lost 6 bases, J lost 0 bases, and 15 bases lay in between. Per the germline V gene, CDR1 is LNHDA and CDR2 is SQIVND (reference sequence). The variable domain in full, completed from reference TRBV19 and TRBJ2-4, reads DGGITQSPKYLFRKEGQNVTLSCEQNLNHDAMYWYRQDPGQGLRLIYYSQIVNDFQKGDIAEGYSVSREKKESFPLTVTSAQKNPTAFYLCASSPPSHLAKNIQYFGAGTRLSVL.

Turning to this clonotype: At one end, the junction sequence differs from germline, possibly due to a read error. The chain links TRBV9 to TRBJ2-1; TRBD2 matches at 10 bases. Germline CDR1 and CDR2: SGDLS and YYNGEE. This CDR3 region has 14 residues. Here the CDR3 DNA reads TGTGCCAGCAGCGTAGCTGTAGCGGGAGGCGAGCAGCTCTTC. It is translated as CASSVAVAGGEQLF.

V is TRBV6-4 and J is TRBJ1-4; no reliable D call. Germline V gene sequence: CDR1 MRHNA, CDR2 SNTAGT. CDR3 length: 15 amino acids. The germline V and J ends were trimmed by 3 bases and 1 base, with 9 bases remaining between them. The DNA of the CDR3 is TGTGCCAGCAGTGAGTCGACGGGAACTAATGAAAAACTGTTTTTT. Its translation is CASSESTGTNEKLFF.

The chain has TRBV5-1 and TRBJ2-7; the D gene is possibly TRBD2 (5 bases). Germline V lookup: CDR1 SGHRS, CDR2 YFSETQ. This CDR3 comprises 14 residues. V was pared by 3 bases and J by 4 bases, with 14 bases between. The CDR3 region is CASSSEGAVYEQYF. Here the CDR3 DNA reads TGCGCCAGCAGCTCTGAGGGAGCGGTATACGAGCAGTACTTC.

In its sample, this clonotype was seen a few times. The genes are TRBV7-8 and TRBJ1-5, with no clear D. Germline CDR1 SGHVS, CDR2 FQNEAQ. This CDR3 is 14 amino acids long. Trimming cost V 5 bases and J 4 bases, with 12 bases left between them. CDR3 region: CASSPLIGNQPQHF. The CDR3 coding sequence is TGTGCCAGCAGCCCGCTAATCGGGAATCAGCCCCAGCATTTT.

This clonotype has a handful of counts. The rearrangement links TRBV20-1 to TRBJ2-5, with 9 bases lining up with TRBD2. This CDR3 comprises 14 residues. The ends lost 4 bases at V and 5 bases at J; junction bases unmatched: 8. CDR1 and CDR2 from the germline V gene are DFQATT and SNEGSKA (reference sequence). CDR3 sequence reads: CSAKPGLAFETQYF. DNA for the CDR3: TGCAGTGCTAAGCCGGGACTAGCATTTGAGACCCAGTACTTC.

The gene calls are TRBV14 and TRBJ1-4; D may be TRBD1 (5 bases). Germline values: CDR1 SGHDN, CDR2 FVKESK. The length of the CDR3 is 16 residues. Deletions cut 1 base from V and 9 bases from J, with 18 bases between. CDR3 DNA: TGTGCCAGCAGCCAAGGAGGAGGGGCGAGCACACAAAAACTGTTTTTT. It specifies CASSQGGGASTQKLFF. Variable domain in full (rest from reference TRBV14 and TRBJ1-4): EAGVTQFPSHSVIEKGQTVTLRCDPISGHDNLYWYRRVMGKEIKFLLHFVKESKQDESGMPNNRFLAERTGGTYSTLKVQPAELEDSGVYFCASSQGGGASTQKLFFGSGTQLSVL.

This clonotype has only a few counts. The chain joins TRBV4-1 to TRBJ2-1; 7 bases align to TRBD2. The CDR3 has 15 amino acids. V shed 1 base and J 2 bases; nucleotides not matched to a gene: 2. The germline gives CDR1 MGHRA, CDR2 YSYEKL. CDR3 sequence reads: CASSQVSGPYNEQFF. The DNA of the CDR3 is TGCGCCAGCAGCCAAGTTAGCGGGCCCTACAATGAGCAGTTCTTC.

This clonotype was picked up a small number of times. J is TRBJ2-7 and V is TRBV5-1; 8 nucleotides align to TRBD1. The CDR3 contains 14 residues. Trimming took 0 bases from V and 2 from J; bases not matched to a gene: 1. In germline, CDR1 is SGHRS, CDR2 YFSETQ. Written as DNA, the CDR3 is TGCGCCAGCAGCTTGGTGGGACAGGCCTACGAGCAGTACTTC. Protein product: CASSLVGQAYEQYF. The complete variable domain, with remaining parts taken from reference TRBV5-1 and TRBJ2-7, reads KAGVTQTPRYLIKTRGQQVTLSCSPISGHRSVSWYQQTPGQGLQFLFEYFSETQRNKGNFPGRFSGRQFSNSRSEMNVSTLELGDSALYLCASSLVGQAYEQYFGPGTRLTVT.

This chain connects TRBV28 to TRBJ2-1; TRBD1 is a possible D gene (6 bases). This CDR3 contains 20 residues. Trimming removed 8 bases from V and 5 bases from J, with 34 bases in between. Germline V gene sequence: CDR1 MDHEN, CDR2 SYDVKM. CDR3 in amino acids: CASPPARGDTNYPGNNEQFF. In DNA form, the CDR3 reads TGTGCCAGCCCCCCCGCTCGTGGGGACACCAACTACCCGGGAAACAATGAGCAGTTCTTC.

A word on this clonotype: One base away lies a much larger clone, so this may be a sequencing read error. This chain joins TRBV12-3 or TRBV12-4 and TRBJ1-2; D possibly corresponds to TRBD1 (5 bases). CDR3 length equals 15 residues. The CDR3 coding sequence is TGTGCCAGCAGCCCTCTGATGGGGGGTAACTATGGCCACACCTTC. Amino acid sequence: CASSPLMGGNYGHTF.

The genes are TRBV20-1 and TRBJ2-1; 7 nucleotides agree with TRBD2. The CDR3 has 16 amino acids. Per the germline V gene, CDR1 is DFQATT and CDR2 is SNEGSKA (reference sequence). V was clipped by 1 base and J by 1 base; unmatched bases: 7. The CDR3 loop reads CSARVGGGGSYNEQFF. DNA for the CDR3: TGCAGTGCTAGAGTGGGCGGGGGTGGATCCTACAATGAGCAGTTCTTC.